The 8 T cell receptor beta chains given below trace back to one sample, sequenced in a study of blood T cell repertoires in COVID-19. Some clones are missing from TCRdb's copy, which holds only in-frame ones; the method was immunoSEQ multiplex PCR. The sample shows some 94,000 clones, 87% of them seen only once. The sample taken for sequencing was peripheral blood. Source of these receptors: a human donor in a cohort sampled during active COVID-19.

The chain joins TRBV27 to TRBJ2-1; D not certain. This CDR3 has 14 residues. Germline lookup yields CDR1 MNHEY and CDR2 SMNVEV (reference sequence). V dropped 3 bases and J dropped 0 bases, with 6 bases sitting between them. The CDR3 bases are TGTGCCAGCAGTTTTTTCGGCTCCTACAATGAGCAGTTCTTC. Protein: CASSFFGSYNEQFF.

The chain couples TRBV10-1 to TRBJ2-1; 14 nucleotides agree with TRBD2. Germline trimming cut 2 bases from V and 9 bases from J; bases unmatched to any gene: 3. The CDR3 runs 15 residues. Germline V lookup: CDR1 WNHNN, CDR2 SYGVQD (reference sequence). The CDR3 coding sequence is TGCGCCAGCAGTGAGGGGACTAGCGGGAGTGGTGAGCAGTTCTTC. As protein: CASSEGTSGSGEQFF.

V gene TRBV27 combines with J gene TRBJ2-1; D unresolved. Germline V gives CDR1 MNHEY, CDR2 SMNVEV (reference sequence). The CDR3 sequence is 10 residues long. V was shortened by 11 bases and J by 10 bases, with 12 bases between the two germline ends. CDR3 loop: CAQSSLEQFF. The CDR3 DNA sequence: TGTGCCCAGTCGTCGTTGGAGCAGTTCTTC.

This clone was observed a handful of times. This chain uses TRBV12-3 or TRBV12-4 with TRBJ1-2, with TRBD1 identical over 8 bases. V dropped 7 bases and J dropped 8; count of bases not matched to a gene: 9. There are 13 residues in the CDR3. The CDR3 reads CASTGTGRAGYTF. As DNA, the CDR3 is TGTGCCAGCACCGGGACAGGTAGAGCCGGCTACACCTTC.

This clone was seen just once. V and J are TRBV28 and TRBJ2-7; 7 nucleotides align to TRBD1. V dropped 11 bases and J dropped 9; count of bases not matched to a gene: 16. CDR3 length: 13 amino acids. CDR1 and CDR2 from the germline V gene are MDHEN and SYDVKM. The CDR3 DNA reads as TGTGCCGTAATGACAGGGTGGGACCGTGGGCAGTACTTC. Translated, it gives CAVMTGWDRGQYF.

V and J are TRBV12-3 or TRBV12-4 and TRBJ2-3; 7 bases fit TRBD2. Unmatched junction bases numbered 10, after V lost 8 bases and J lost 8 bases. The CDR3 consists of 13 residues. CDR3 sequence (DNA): TGTGCCAGCGTGTCTCTGGGGACTACTACGCAGTATTTT. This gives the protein CASVSLGTTTQYF.

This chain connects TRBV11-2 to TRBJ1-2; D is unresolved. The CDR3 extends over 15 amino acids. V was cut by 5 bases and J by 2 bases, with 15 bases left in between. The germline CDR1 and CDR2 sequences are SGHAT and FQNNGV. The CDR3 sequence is CASSPRMAVNYGYTF. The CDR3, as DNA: TGTGCCAGCAGCCCCAGAATGGCTGTCAACTATGGCTACACCTTC. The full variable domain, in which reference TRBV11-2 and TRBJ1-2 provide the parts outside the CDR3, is EAGVAQSPRYKIIEKRQSVAFWCNPISGHATLYWYQQILGQGPKLLIQFQNNGVVDDSQLPKDRFSAERLKGVDSTLKIQPAKLEDSAVYLCASSPRMAVNYGYTFGSGTRLTVV.

The CDR3 is CASSARRGSSYEQYF. In nucleotides, the CDR3 is TGTGCCAGCAGTGCGCGCAGGGGGAGCTCCTACGAGCAGTACTTC. The gene calls are TRBV6-6 and TRBJ2-7; 7 bases fit TRBD1. Germline V gene sequence: CDR1 MNHNY, CDR2 SVGAGI (reference sequence). The V and J ends lost 5 bases and 0 bases, in that order; junction bases with no gene match: 7. The CDR3 extends over 15 amino acids.